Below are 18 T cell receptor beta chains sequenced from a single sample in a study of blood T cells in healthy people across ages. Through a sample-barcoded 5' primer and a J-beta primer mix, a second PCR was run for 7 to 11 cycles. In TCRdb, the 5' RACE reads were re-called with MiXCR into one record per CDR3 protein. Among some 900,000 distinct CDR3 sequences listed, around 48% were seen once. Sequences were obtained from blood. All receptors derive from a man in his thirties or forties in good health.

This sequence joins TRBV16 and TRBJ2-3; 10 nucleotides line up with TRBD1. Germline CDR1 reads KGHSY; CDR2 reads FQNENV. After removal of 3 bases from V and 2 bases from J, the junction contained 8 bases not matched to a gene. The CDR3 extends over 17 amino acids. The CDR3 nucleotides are TGTGCCAGCAGCCACCTTTCGACAGGGGGCATCACAGATACGCAGTATTTT. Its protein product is CASSHLSTGGITDTQYF.

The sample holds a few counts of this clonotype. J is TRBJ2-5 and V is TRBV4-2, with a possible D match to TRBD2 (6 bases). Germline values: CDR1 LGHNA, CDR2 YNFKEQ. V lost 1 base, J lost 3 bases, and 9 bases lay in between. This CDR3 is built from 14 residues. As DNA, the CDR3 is TGTGCCAGCAGCCAAGCTGGCGGGGAAGAGACCCAGTACTTC. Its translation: CASSQAGGEETQYF.

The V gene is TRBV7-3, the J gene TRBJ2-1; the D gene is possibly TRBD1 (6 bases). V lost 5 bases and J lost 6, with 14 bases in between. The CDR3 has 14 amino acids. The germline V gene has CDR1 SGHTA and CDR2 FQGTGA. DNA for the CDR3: TGTGCCAGCAGCAACAGGGTTGATGGCAATGAGCAGTTCTTC. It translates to CASSNRVDGNEQFF.

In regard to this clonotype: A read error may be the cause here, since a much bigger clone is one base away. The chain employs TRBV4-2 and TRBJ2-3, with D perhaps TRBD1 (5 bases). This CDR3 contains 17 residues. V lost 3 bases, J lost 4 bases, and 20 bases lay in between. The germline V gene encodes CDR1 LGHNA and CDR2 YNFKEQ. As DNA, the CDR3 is TGTGCCAGCAGCCAGGCCCCACAGGTGGGTAGTGCAGATACGCAGTATTTT. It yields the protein CASSQAPQVGSADTQYF.

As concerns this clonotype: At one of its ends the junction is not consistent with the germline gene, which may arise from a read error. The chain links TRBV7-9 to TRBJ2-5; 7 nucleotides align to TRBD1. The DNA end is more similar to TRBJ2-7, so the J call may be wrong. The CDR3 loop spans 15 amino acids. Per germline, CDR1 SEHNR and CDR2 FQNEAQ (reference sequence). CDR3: CAGSLGEDRFYEQYF. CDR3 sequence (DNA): TGTGCCGGCAGCTTAGGCGAGGACAGGTTCTACGAGCAGTACTTC.

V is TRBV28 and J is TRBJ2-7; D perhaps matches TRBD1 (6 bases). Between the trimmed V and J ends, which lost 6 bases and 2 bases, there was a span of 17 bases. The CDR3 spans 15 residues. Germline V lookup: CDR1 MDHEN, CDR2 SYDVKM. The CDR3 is CASSAPGANTYEQYF. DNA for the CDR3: TGTGCCAGCAGCGCGCCAGGGGCGAATACCTACGAGCAGTACTTC.

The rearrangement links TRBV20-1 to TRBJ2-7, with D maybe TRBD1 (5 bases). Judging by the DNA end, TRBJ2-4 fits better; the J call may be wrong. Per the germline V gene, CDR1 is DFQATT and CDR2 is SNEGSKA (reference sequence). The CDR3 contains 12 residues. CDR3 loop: CSARLGLNIQYF. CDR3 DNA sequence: TGCAGTGCTAGATTGGGGCTAAACATTCAGTACTTC.

The CDR3 coding sequence is TGTGCCAGCAGCTTAGAGGGCAGGGTCTACGAGCAGTACTTC. Protein sequence: CASSLEGRVYEQYF. The chain links TRBV7-2 to TRBJ2-7; weak D call: TRBD1 (5 bases). Germline CDR1 SGHTA, CDR2 FQGNSA. The CDR3 contains 14 residues. Trimming removed 1 base at V and 3 bases at J, with 10 bases between.

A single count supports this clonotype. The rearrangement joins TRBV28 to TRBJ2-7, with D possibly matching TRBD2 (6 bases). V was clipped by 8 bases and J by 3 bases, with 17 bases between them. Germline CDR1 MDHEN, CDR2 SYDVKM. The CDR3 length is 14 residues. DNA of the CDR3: TGTGCCAGCTATGCGGGGCAGTCTTACTACGAGCAGTACTTC. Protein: CASYAGQSYYEQYF.

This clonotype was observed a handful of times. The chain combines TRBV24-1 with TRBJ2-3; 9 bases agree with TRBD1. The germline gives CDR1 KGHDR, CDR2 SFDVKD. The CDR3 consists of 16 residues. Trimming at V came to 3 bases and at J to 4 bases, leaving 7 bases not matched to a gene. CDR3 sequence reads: CATSDRGTGYADTQYF. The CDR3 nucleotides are TGTGCCACCAGTGATCGCGGGACAGGGTACGCAGATACGCAGTATTTT.

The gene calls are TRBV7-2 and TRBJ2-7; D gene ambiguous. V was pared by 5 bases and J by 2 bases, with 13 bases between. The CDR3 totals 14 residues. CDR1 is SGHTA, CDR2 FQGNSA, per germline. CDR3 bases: TGTGCCAGCAGCACCCCGGTCGGAACCTACGAGCAGTACTTC. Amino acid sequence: CASSTPVGTYEQYF. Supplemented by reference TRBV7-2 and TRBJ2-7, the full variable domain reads GAGVSQSPSNKVTEKGKDVELRCDPISGHTALYWYRQSLGQGLEFLIYFQGNSAPDKSGLPSDRFSAERTGGSVSTLTIQRTQQEDSAVYLCASSTPVGTYEQYFGPGTRLTVT.

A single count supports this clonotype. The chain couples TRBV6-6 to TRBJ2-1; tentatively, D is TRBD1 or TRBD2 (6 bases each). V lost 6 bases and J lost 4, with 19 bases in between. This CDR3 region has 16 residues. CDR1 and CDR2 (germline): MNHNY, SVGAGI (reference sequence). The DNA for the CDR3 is TGTGCCAGCAGGACTACCCGGGGGCACGTTTACAATGAGCAGTTCTTC. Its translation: CASRTTRGHVYNEQFF.

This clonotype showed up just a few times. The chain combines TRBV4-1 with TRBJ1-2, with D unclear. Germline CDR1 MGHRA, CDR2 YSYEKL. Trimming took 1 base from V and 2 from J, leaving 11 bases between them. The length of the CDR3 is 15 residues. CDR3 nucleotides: TGCGCCAGCAGCCAAGGTGGAGCAGCGAACTATGGCTACACCTTC. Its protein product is CASSQGGAANYGYTF.

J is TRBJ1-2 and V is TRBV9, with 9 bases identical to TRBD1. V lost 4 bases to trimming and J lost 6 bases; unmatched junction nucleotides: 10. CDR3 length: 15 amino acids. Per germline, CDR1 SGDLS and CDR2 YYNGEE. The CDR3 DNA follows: TGTGCCAGCAGCTCTGGGGACAGGGAGATGGATGGCTACACCTTC. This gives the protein CASSSGDREMDGYTF.

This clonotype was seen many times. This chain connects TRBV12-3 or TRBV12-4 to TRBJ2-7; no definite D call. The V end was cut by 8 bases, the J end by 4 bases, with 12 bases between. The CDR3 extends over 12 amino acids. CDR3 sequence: CASSPVPYEQYF. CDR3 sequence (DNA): TGTGCCAGCTCACCGGTGCCTTACGAGCAGTACTTC.

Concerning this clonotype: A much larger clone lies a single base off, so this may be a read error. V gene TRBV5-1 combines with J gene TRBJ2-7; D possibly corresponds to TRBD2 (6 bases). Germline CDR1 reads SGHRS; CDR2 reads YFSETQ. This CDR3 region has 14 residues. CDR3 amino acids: CVSSFGSGGNEQYF. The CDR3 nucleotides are TGCGTCAGCAGCTTTGGCAGTGGGGGGAACGAGCAGTACTTC.

The CDR3 protein is CATQGLAGENTNTGELFF. Written as DNA, the CDR3 is TGTGCCACCCAAGGACTAGCGGGGGAGAACACGAACACCGGGGAGCTGTTTTTT. V is TRBV12-3 or TRBV12-4 and J is TRBJ2-2; the match to TRBD2 covers 13 bases. This CDR3 has 18 amino acids. Trimming cost V 10 bases and J 0 bases; bases outside gene matches: 11.

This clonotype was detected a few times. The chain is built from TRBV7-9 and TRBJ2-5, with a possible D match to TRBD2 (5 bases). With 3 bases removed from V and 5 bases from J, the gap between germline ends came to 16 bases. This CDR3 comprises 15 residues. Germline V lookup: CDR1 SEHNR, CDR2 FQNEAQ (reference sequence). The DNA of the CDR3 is TGTGCCAGCAGCTTTCCAGGACTTCCTGAGGAGACCCAGTACTTC. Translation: CASSFPGLPEETQYF.